This TCR beta chain was identified in a study of T-cell reconstitution after alpha-beta-depleted transplantation in children. Study-level points and caveats: Most T-cell counts and diversity one year after the transplant came from T cells that were newly produced.

A few counts support this clonotype. Its antigen is unidentified. Germline assignment: CDR1 KGHSH and CDR2 LQKENI. Trimming stripped 3 bases from V and 9 bases from J, with 12 bases between. The CDR3 totals 13 residues. Researchers prepared the TCRbeta library using unique molecular identifiers, the study reports. Each CDR3 protein gets one entry after TCRdb re-called the PCR reads with MiXCR. The sample has about 250,000 distinct CDR3 sequences; 20% to 30% are singletons. This clonotype was sampled from a female patient aged 2-9 years who had a stem cell transplant for congenital amegakaryocytic thrombocytopenia, so the T cells may come from the graft donor. The chain is built from TRBV18 and TRBJ1-5, with D possibly matching TRBD1 (6 bases). Sequencing was performed on PBMCs, mostly from graft donor cells, taken 360 days after TCRalphabeta/CD19-depleted stem cell transplant. Here the CDR3 reads CASSPGRGSPQHF. The CDR3 bases are TGTGCCAGCTCACCGGGCAGGGGATCGCCCCAGCATTTT.